This is a list of T cell receptor beta chains from one sample in a study of CD8 T cells in Susac syndrome. MiXCR, run by TCRdb on the immunoSEQ multiplex PCR reads, gives a single entry per CDR3 protein. The table has about 300,000 distinct CDR3 sequences, roughly 90% seen once; the top ten hold less than 0.2%. Sequenced: CD8+ T cells from PBMCs. These receptors were obtained from a human donor with multiple sclerosis. Both conserved end residues are part of each CDR3. A D gene is named only where the DNA matches it firmly. Size values are once, few and many counts, or a class for expanded clones, and some rows have none.

length,size,J,D,V,CDR3,DNA
12,once,TRBJ1-5,NA,TRBV13,CASSSGTQPQHF,TGTGCCAGCAGCTCGGGCACTCAGCCCCAGCATTTT
16,NA,TRBJ2-3,NA,TRBV15,CATSSTSVVHPDTQYF,TGTGCCACCAGCAGCACTAGTGTGGTCCATCCAGATACGCAGTATTTT
16,NA,TRBJ1-2,NA,TRBV4-1,CASSLSPPGRNYGYTF,TGCGCCAGCAGCCTTTCCCCTCCGGGACGGAACTATGGCTACACCTTC
14,NA,TRBJ2-7,NA,TRBV27,CASSSGQYSYEQYF,TGTGCCAGCAGTTCTGGACAGTATAGCTACGAGCAGTACTTC
13,NA,TRBJ2-7,TRBD1,TRBV12-3/TRBV12-4,CASSFGTGYEQYF,TGTGCCAGCAGTTTTGGGACAGGGTACGAGCAGTACTTC
13,NA,TRBJ2-1,TRBD2,TRBV20-1,CSARVREVDEQFF,TGCAGTGCTAGAGTTCGGGAGGTGGATGAGCAGTTCTTC
13,NA,TRBJ2-3,NA,TRBV27,CASSHWSGDTQYF,TGTGCCAGCAGCCACTGGTCTGGGGATACGCAGTATTTT
15,NA,TRBJ1-1,NA,TRBV20-1,CSAPMGGPKNTEAFF,TGCAGTGCTCCCATGGGGGGGCCCAAGAACACTGAAGCTTTCTTT
16,NA,TRBJ2-3,TRBD1,TRBV27,CASSLYGDRGTDTQYF,TGTGCCAGCAGTTTATATGGGGACAGGGGCACAGATACGCAGTATTTT
16,NA,TRBJ2-1,NA,TRBV19,CASSIYAGYSYNEQFF,TGTGCCAGTAGTATATACGCGGGATACTCCTACAATGAGCAGTTCTTC
15,NA,TRBJ2-7,TRBD1,TRBV19,CASSTRQGTAREQYF,TGTGCCAGTAGTACCCGACAGGGGACGGCGCGGGAGCAGTACTTC
14,once,TRBJ2-7,TRBD1,TRBV30,CACRAGTVSYEQYF,TGTGCCTGCAGAGCCGGGACAGTTTCCTACGAGCAGTACTTC
16,NA,TRBJ2-7,NA,TRBV7-6,CASSLGQGHSSYEQYF,TGTGCCAGCAGCTTAGGTCAGGGCCATAGCTCCTACGAGCAGTACTTC
13,NA,TRBJ1-1,NA,TRBV2,CASSPQAGTEAFF,TGTGCCAGCAGCCCTCAGGCCGGCACTGAAGCTTTCTTT